These T cell receptor beta chains were read from a single sample in a study of OX40 agonist ivuxolimab in advanced cancers. TCRdb's copy holds only in-frame clones and misses some; the assay was immunoSEQ multiplex PCR. The repertoire holds 90,000 to 150,000 clones, with approximately 92% as singletons. Source: CD4+ or CD8+ T cells sorted from blood, taken in a trial of the OX40 agonist ivuxolimab. These receptors originate from an adult with an advanced solid tumor such as melanoma, head and neck, liver or kidney cancer. CDR3s include the opening cysteine and the closing phenylalanine or tryptophan. The D gene is left open where the match is weak. Size is omitted from some rows. Given values are once, few, many or a class for expanded clones.

clone_size: NA; v_call: TRBV7-2; j_call: TRBJ2-2; d_call: TRBD1; cdr3_aa: CASSLTGGTGELFF; cdr3_nt: TGTGCCAGCAGCTTGACAGGGGGAACCGGGGAGCTGTTTTTT
clone_size: NA; v_call: TRBV5-1; j_call: TRBJ1-1; d_call: NA; cdr3_aa: CASSFTRGGTEAFF; cdr3_nt: TGCGCCAGCAGCTTCACGAGAGGGGGCACTGAAGCTTTCTTT
clone_size: NA; v_call: TRBV11-2; j_call: TRBJ2-7; d_call: NA; cdr3_aa: CASSLVSPPGEQYF; cdr3_nt: TGTGCCAGCAGCTTAGTTAGTCCCCCCGGCGAGCAGTACTTC
clone_size: NA; v_call: TRBV5-5; j_call: TRBJ2-7; d_call: TRBD1; cdr3_aa: CASSRDRAFYEQYF; cdr3_nt: TGTGCCAGCAGCCGGGACAGGGCCTTCTACGAGCAGTACTTC
clone_size: NA; v_call: TRBV29-1; j_call: TRBJ1-2; d_call: NA; cdr3_aa: CSVEYGGAGYGYTF; cdr3_nt: TGCAGCGTAGAGTATGGGGGGGCCGGCTATGGCTACACCTTC
clone_size: once; v_call: TRBV7-3; j_call: TRBJ2-2; d_call: TRBD1; cdr3_aa: CASSLARDRRWNTGELFF; cdr3_nt: TGTGCCAGCAGCCTAGCCCGGGACAGGAGATGGAACACCGGGGAGCTGTTTTTT
clone_size: once; v_call: TRBV11-2; j_call: TRBJ1-1; d_call: NA; cdr3_aa: CASSLVSGDTEAFF; cdr3_nt: TGTGCCAGCAGCTTAGTATCCGGGGACACTGAAGCTTTCTTT
clone_size: NA; v_call: TRBV7-9; j_call: TRBJ2-7; d_call: NA; cdr3_aa: CASSLAGGGSYEQYF; cdr3_nt: TGTGCCAGCAGCTTAGCCGGGGGAGGCTCCTACGAGCAGTACTTC
clone_size: NA; v_call: TRBV18; j_call: TRBJ1-6; d_call: NA; cdr3_aa: CASSPDGDSPLHF; cdr3_nt: TGTGCCAGCTCACCAGATGGGGATTCACCCCTCCACTTT
clone_size: NA; v_call: TRBV7-8; j_call: TRBJ2-5; d_call: NA; cdr3_aa: CASSLPEGGIEETQYF; cdr3_nt: TGTGCCAGCAGCTTACCGGAGGGAGGAATTGAGGAGACCCAGTACTTC
clone_size: few; v_call: TRBV19; j_call: TRBJ2-7; d_call: TRBD1; cdr3_aa: CASSRRPSGTGALEQYF; cdr3_nt: TGTGCCAGTAGTAGACGTCCCTCCGGGACAGGGGCTCTCGAGCAGTACTTC
clone_size: NA; v_call: TRBV7-9; j_call: TRBJ1-4; d_call: TRBD1; cdr3_aa: CASSLNPGTVNEKLFF; cdr3_nt: TGTGCCAGCAGCTTAAACCCTGGGACAGTTAATGAAAAACTGTTTTTT
clone_size: NA; v_call: TRBV10-3; j_call: TRBJ1-1; d_call: NA; cdr3_aa: CAPRGTEAFF; cdr3_nt: TGTGCCCCACGGGGCACTGAAGCTTTCTTT
clone_size: NA; v_call: TRBV19; j_call: TRBJ2-7; d_call: NA; cdr3_aa: CASTDGGSSYEQYF; cdr3_nt: TGTGCCAGTACCGATGGGGGGTCATCCTACGAGCAGTACTTC
clone_size: once; v_call: TRBV30; j_call: TRBJ2-5; d_call: NA; cdr3_aa: CAWSVLETQYF; cdr3_nt: TGTGCCTGGAGTGTACTTGAGACCCAGTACTTC
clone_size: NA; v_call: TRBV19; j_call: TRBJ2-1; d_call: NA; cdr3_aa: CASNDLAGTGAVDEQFF; cdr3_nt: TGTGCCAGTAACGACCTTGCGGGGACCGGGGCGGTGGATGAGCAGTTCTTC
clone_size: once; v_call: TRBV15; j_call: TRBJ1-5; d_call: NA; cdr3_aa: CATSSESNQPQHF; cdr3_nt: TGTGCCACCAGCTCGGAGAGTAATCAGCCCCAGCATTTT
clone_size: once; v_call: TRBV12-5; j_call: TRBJ2-6; d_call: NA; cdr3_aa: CASGPSGANVLTF; cdr3_nt: TGTGCTAGTGGTCCCTCTGGGGCCAACGTCCTGACTTTC
clone_size: NA; v_call: TRBV11-3; j_call: TRBJ2-5; d_call: TRBD2; cdr3_aa: CASSPLGLAGSPQYF; cdr3_nt: TGTGCCAGCAGCCCTCTGGGTCTAGCGGGTAGTCCCCAGTACTTC
clone_size: NA; v_call: TRBV15; j_call: TRBJ2-7; d_call: NA; cdr3_aa: CATSRPDRAGEQYF; cdr3_nt: TGTGCCACCAGCAGACCAGACAGGGCGGGGGAGCAGTACTTC
clone_size: NA; v_call: TRBV2; j_call: TRBJ1-2; d_call: NA; cdr3_aa: CASRYSGGYTF; cdr3_nt: TGTGCCAGCAGATACTCGGGGGGCTACACCTTC
clone_size: once; v_call: TRBV18; j_call: TRBJ1-5; d_call: NA; cdr3_aa: CASSQGSGAQPQHF; cdr3_nt: TGTGCCAGCTCACAGGGGAGCGGTGCACAGCCCCAGCATTTT
clone_size: once; v_call: TRBV7-9; j_call: TRBJ2-1; d_call: NA; cdr3_aa: CASSAGTLPNEQFF; cdr3_nt: TGTGCCAGCAGCGCCGGGACACTCCCCAATGAGCAGTTCTTC
clone_size: NA; v_call: TRBV7-9; j_call: TRBJ1-6; d_call: TRBD1; cdr3_aa: CASSQTGTGVSPLHF; cdr3_nt: TGTGCCAGCAGCCAGACCGGGACAGGGGTTTCACCCCTCCACTTT
clone_size: NA; v_call: TRBV19; j_call: TRBJ1-2; d_call: TRBD1; cdr3_aa: CASSDRGAYGYTF; cdr3_nt: TGTGCCAGTAGCGACAGGGGGGCCTATGGCTACACCTTC